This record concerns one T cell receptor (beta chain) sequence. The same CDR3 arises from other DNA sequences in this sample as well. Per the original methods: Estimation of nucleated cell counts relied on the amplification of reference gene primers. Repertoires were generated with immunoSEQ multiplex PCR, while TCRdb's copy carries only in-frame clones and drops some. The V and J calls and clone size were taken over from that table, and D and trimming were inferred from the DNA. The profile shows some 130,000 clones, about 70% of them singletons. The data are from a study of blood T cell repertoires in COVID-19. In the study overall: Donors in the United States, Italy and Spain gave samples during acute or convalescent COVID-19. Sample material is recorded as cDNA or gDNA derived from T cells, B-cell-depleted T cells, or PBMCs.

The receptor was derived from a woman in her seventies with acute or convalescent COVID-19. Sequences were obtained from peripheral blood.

This CDR3 reads CASSLTSGRGDEQFF. In nucleotides, the CDR3 is TGTGCCAGCAGCTTGACTAGCGGGAGGGGTGATGAGCAGTTCTTC. V and J are TRBV5-5 and TRBJ2-1, with 13 bases fitting TRBD2. J lost 8 bases, V lost 1 base, and 3 bases had no gene match. This CDR3 region has 15 residues. Germline values: CDR1 SGHKS, CDR2 YYEKEE (reference sequence).